The clone carrying this TCR beta chain was detected many times. Its antigen is undetermined. Germline lookup yields CDR1 SGHNT and CDR2 YENEEA. Trimming removed 7 bases from V and 4 bases from J; junction bases left unmatched: 10. The CDR3 has 15 amino acids. With iRepertoire HTBI primers and Arm-PCR of CDR3 regions, TCR beta libraries were built. TCRdb passed the multiplex PCR reads through MiXCR, listing each CDR3 protein once. Of about 320,000 distinct CDR3 sequences listed, about 20% were seen once; the top ten hold roughly 40%. The data derive from a study of regulatory T cells in long-lasting Graves disease. Study-wide findings and caveats: Favored usage of TRBV28, TRBJ1-2 and TRBJ2-5 was recorded in persistent disease. For persistent Graves' patients, TCR diversity was lower than for newly diagnosed ones.

Time point specified: newly diagnosed GD, antithyroid drugs for less than 3 months. Construction of the TCR library relied on RNA isolated from PBMCs. American Thyroid Association guidelines served as the basis for diagnosing Graves' disease. This sample comprised peripheral blood mononuclear cells (PBMCs), obtained at new diagnosis, from a patient treated with antithyroid drugs. The gene calls are TRBV11-3 and TRBJ2-5, with 9 bases aligning to TRBD2. The origin of this receptor is a female donor with Graves disease. CDR3 loop: CASTPRREGRETQYF. The CDR3 nucleotides read TGTGCCAGCACCCCCCGGCGGGAGGGCCGAGAGACCCAGTACTTC.